Reported below is one T cell receptor (beta chain). The source of the sample is a study of blood T cell repertoires in COVID-19. Libraries were prepared by immunoSEQ multiplex PCR; TCRdb keeps only in-frame clonotypes and omits some of them. The table includes approximately 290,000 clones, 90% detected once. CDR1 is MNHEY and CDR2 is SMNVEV in the germline V gene (reference sequence). Trimming pared 0 bases from V and 8 bases from J, leaving 10 bases between. This CDR3 region has 13 residues. Sequencing used PBMCs or T cells enriched from blood (not recorded which). This clonotype originated in a woman between 18 and 29 years old with acute COVID-19. The rearrangement uses TRBV27 and TRBJ1-2; D is undetermined. The CDR3 spells CASSLSSQRGYTF. CDR3 bases: TGTGCCAGCAGTTTATCGAGCCAGAGGGGCTACACCTTC.